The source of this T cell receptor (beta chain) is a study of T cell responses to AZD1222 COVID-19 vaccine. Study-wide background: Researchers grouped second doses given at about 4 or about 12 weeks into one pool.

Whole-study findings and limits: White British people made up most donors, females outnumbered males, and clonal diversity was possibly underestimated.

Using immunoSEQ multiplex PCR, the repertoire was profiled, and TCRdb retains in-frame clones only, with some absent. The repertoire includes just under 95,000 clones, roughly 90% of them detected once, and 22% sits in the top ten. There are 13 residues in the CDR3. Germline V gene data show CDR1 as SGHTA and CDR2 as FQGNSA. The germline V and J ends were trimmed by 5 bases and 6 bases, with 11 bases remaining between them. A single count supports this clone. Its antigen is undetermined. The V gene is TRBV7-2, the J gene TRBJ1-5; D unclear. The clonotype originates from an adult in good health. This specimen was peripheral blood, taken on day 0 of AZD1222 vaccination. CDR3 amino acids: CASSVDWGQPQHF. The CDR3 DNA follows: TGTGCCAGCAGCGTAGATTGGGGTCAGCCCCAGCATTTT.